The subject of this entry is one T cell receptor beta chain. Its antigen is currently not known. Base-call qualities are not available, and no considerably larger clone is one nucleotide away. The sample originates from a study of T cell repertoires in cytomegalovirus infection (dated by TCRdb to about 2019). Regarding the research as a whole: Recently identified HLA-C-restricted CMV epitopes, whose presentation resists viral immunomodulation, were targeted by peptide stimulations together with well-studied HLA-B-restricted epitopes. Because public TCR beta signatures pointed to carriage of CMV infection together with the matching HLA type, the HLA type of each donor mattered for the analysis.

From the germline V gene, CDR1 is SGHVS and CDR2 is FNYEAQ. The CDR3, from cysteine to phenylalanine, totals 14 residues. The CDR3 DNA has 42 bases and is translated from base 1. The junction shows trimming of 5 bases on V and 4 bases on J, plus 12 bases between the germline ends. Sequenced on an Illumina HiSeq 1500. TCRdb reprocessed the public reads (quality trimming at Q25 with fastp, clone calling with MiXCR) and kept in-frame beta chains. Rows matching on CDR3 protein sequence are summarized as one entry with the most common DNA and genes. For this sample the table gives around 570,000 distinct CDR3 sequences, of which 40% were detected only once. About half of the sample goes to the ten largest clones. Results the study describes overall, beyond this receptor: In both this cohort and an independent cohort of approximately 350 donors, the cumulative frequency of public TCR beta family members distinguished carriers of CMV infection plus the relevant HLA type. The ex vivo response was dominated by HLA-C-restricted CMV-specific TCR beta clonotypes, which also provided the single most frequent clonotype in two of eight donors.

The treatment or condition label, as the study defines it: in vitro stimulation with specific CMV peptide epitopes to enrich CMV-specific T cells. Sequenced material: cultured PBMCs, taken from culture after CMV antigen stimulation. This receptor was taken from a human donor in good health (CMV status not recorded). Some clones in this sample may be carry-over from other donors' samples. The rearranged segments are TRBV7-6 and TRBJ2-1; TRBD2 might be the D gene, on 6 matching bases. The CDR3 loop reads CASSPFAGYNEQFF. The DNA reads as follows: TGTGCCAGCAGCCCTTTCGCGGGGTACAATGAGCAGTTCTTC.